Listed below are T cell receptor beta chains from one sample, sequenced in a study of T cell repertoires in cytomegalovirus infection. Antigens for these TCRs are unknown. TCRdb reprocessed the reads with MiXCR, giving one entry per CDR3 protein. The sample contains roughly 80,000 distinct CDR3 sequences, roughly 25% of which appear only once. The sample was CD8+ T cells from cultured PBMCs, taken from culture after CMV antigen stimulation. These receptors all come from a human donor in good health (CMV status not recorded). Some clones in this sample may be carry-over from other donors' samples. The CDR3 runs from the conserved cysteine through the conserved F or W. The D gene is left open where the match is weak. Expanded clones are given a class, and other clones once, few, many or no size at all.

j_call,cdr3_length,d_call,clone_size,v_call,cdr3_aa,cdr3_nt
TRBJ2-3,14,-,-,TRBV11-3,CASSPRDSTDTQYF,TGTGCCAGCAGCCCCCGGGACAGCACAGATACGCAGTATTTT
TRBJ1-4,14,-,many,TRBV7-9,CASSLEVEREKLFF,TGTGCCAGCAGCTTAGAGGTAGAAAGAGAAAAACTGTTTTTT
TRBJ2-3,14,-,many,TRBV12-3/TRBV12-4,CASSLAASTDTQYF,TGTGCCAGCAGTTTGGCAGCTAGCACAGATACGCAGTATTTT
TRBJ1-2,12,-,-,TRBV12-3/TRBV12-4,CASRAGRYGYTF,TGTGCCAGCAGGGCAGGGCGCTATGGCTACACCTTC
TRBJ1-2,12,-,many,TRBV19,CASSPRIYGYTF,TGTGCCAGTAGTCCCAGGATTTATGGCTACACCTTC
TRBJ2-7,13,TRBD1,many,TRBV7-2,CASSYRDRGEQYF,TGTGCCAGCAGCTACCGGGACAGGGGCGAGCAGTACTTC
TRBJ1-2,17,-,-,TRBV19,CASSILPLATGRDGYTF,TGTGCCAGTAGTATCCTCCCTCTAGCTACAGGGAGAGATGGCTACACCTTC
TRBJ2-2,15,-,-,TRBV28,CASSLEGTNTGELFF,TGTGCCAGCAGTTTGGAGGGCACGAACACCGGGGAGCTGTTTTTT
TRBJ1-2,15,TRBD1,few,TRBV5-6,CASSSPGQGGYGYTF,TGTGCCAGCAGCTCCCCGGGACAGGGAGGCTATGGCTACACCTTC
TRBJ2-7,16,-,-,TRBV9,CASSPEAGIGSYEQYF,TGTGCCAGCAGCCCAGAAGCGGGCATAGGGTCCTACGAGCAGTACTTC
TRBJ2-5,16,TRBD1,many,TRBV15,CATSGETGGRQETQYF,TGTGCCACCAGCGGAGAAACAGGGGGCCGGCAAGAGACCCAGTACTTC
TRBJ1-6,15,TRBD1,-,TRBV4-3,CASSQNRGLGSPLHF,TGCGCCAGCAGCCAAAACAGGGGGCTGGGTTCACCCCTCCACTTT
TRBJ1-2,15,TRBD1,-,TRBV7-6,CASSLGGTGAYGYTF,TGTGCCAGCAGCTTAGGAGGAACAGGGGCCTATGGCTACACCTTC
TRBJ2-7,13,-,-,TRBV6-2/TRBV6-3,CASKPGNSYEQYF,TGTGCCAGCAAGCCAGGGAACTCCTACGAGCAGTACTTC
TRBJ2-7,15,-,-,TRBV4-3,CASSQDRRTGFEQYF,TGCGCCAGCAGCCAAGATCGGAGAACAGGGTTCGAGCAGTACTTC
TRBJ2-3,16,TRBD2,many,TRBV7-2,CASSEISGGPTDTQYF,TGTGCCAGCAGCGAGATTAGCGGGGGGCCCACAGATACGCAGTATTTT
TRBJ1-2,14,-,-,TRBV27,CASSPLGGDYGYTF,TGTGCCAGCAGTCCCCTAGGGGGTGACTATGGCTACACCTTC
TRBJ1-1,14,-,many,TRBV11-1,CASSFTAAGTEAFF,TGTGCCAGCAGCTTCACTGCGGCGGGGACTGAAGCTTTCTTT
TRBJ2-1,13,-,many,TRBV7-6,CASSVSRGNEQFF,TGTGCCAGCAGCGTAAGCCGGGGGAATGAGCAGTTCTTC
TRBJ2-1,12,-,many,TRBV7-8,CASSLRGNEQFF,TGTGCCAGCAGCTTGAGGGGCAATGAGCAGTTCTTC
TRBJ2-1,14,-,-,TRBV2,CASMGDSYYNEQFF,TGTGCCAGCATGGGAGACTCCTATTACAATGAGCAGTTCTTC
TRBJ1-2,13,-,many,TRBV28,CASTRRRLGGYTF,TGTGCCAGCACCCGTCGGCGGCTCGGGGGCTACACCTTC
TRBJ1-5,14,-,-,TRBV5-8,CASSLGDSYQPQHF,TGTGCCAGCAGCTTGGGGGATAGCTATCAGCCCCAGCATTTT
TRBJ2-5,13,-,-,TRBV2,CASSPRYQETQYF,TGTGCCAGCAGTCCCAGGTACCAAGAGACCCAGTACTTC
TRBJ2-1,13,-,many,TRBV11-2,CASSLAGVREQFF,TGTGCCAGCAGCTTAGCGGGAGTTCGGGAGCAGTTCTTC
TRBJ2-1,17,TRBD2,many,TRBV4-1,CASSQSQGTSKYNEQFF,TGCGCCAGCAGCCAGTCACAAGGGACTAGCAAGTACAATGAGCAGTTCTTC
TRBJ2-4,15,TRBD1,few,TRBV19,CASTEDRGLQNIQYF,TGTGCCAGTACTGAGGACAGGGGGCTCCAAAACATTCAGTACTTC
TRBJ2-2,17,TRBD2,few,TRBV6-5,CASSYAGGSWFTGELFF,TGTGCCAGCAGTTACGCCGGCGGGAGTTGGTTCACCGGGGAGCTGTTTTTT
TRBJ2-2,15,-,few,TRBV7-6,CASSSSGGPTGELFF,TGTGCCAGCAGCTCCTCCGGAGGGCCCACCGGGGAGCTGTTTTTT
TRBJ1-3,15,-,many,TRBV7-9,CASSTLGRAGNTIYF,TGTGCCAGCAGCACCCTCGGCAGGGCTGGAAACACCATATATTTT
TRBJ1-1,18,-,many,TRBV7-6,CASSLGVRDLPGNTEAFF,TGTGCCAGCAGCTTAGGTGTGAGAGACCTACCCGGCAACACTGAAGCTTTCTTT
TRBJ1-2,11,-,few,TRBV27,CASRTNYGYTF,TGTGCCAGCAGGACGAACTATGGCTACACCTTC
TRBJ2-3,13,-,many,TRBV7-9,CASSSRGPDTQYF,TGTGCCAGCAGTTCTAGGGGCCCAGATACGCAGTATTTT
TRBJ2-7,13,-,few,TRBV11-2,CASSLGKYYEQYF,TGTGCCAGCAGCTTGGGCAAATACTACGAGCAGTACTTC
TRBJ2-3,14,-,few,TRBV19,CASSVGAGTDTQYF,TGTGCCAGTAGTGTCGGGGCAGGGACAGATACGCAGTATTTT
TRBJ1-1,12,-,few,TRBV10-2,CASNGVGTEAFF,TGCGCCAGCAATGGGGTCGGCACTGAAGCTTTCTTT
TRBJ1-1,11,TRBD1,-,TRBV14,CAIRQGTEAFF,TGTGCCATTAGACAGGGAACTGAAGCTTTCTTT
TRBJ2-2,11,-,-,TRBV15,CATSETGELFF,TGTGCCACCAGCGAAACCGGGGAGCTGTTTTTT
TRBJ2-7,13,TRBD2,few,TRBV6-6,CASNPRDYREQYF,TGTGCCAGCAACCCCCGGGACTATCGCGAGCAGTACTTC
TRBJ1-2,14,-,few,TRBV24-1,CATSDLDINYGYTF,TGTGCCACCAGTGATTTAGACATCAACTATGGCTACACCTTC
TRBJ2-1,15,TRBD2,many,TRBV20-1,CSGWSGIGSYNEQFF,TGCAGTGGTTGGAGCGGGATCGGCTCCTACAATGAGCAGTTCTTC
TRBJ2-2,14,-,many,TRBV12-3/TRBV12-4,CASSFGGRSGELFF,TGTGCCAGCAGTTTCGGGGGGCGAAGCGGGGAGCTGTTTTTT
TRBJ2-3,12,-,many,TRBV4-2,CASSQDMLEQYF,TGTGCCAGCAGCCAAGACATGTTGGAGCAGTATTTT
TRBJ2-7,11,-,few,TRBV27,CATIRRDEQYF,TGTGCCACCATTCGGAGGGACGAGCAGTACTTC
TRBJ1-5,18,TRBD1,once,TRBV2,CASRAVGKTGIGGQPQHF,TGTGCCAGCAGGGCCGTCGGAAAGACAGGGATCGGTGGTCAGCCCCAGCATTTT
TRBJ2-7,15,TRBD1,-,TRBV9,CASSVGQELTYEQYF,TGTGCCAGCAGCGTTGGACAGGAGTTAACCTACGAGCAGTACTTC
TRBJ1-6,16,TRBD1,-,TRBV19,CASSIGRADRGSPLHF,TGTGCCAGTAGTATAGGCAGGGCGGACAGGGGGTCACCCCTCCACTTT
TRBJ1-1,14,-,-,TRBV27,CASSGYGVPTEAFF,TGTGCCAGCAGTGGATACGGGGTCCCCACTGAAGCTTTCTTT
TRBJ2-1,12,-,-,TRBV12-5,CASGLYYNEQFF,TGTGCTAGTGGTTTGTACTACAATGAGCAGTTCTTC
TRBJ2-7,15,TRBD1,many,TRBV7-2,CASSPEGQGAYEQYF,TGTGCCAGCAGCCCAGAGGGGCAGGGGGCCTACGAGCAGTACTTC
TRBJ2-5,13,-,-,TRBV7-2,CASSPALQETQYF,TGTGCCAGCAGCCCAGCGTTGCAAGAGACCCAGTACTTC
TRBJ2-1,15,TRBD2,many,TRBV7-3,CASSLASGGSNEQFF,TGTGCCAGCAGCTTAGCTAGCGGGGGGTCCAATGAGCAGTTCTTC
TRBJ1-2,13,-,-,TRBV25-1,CASSEDPDYGYTF,TGTGCCAGCAGTGAGGACCCGGACTATGGCTACACCTTC
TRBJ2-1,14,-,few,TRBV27,CASSLSGFGNEQFF,TGTGCCAGCAGTTTATCTGGTTTCGGGAATGAGCAGTTCTTC
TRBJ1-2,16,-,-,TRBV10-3,CAISDGTGSDYYGYTF,TGTGCCATCAGTGATGGAACAGGGTCCGACTACTATGGCTACACCTTC
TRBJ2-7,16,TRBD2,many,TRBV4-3,CASSQDLELAGDEQYF,TGCGCCAGCAGCCAAGATCTGGAGCTAGCGGGCGACGAGCAGTACTTC
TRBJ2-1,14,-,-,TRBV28,CASSRTLGTPFQFF,TGTGCCAGCAGTCGTACTCTGGGGACACCCTTTCAGTTCTTC
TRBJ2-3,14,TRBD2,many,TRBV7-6,CASSLRLAADTQYF,TGTGCCAGCAGCTTACGACTAGCAGCAGATACGCAGTATTTT
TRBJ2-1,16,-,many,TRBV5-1,CASSHPGGDAGNEQFF,TGCGCCAGCAGCCACCCAGGGGGGGATGCCGGGAATGAGCAGTTCTTC